Each of the 14 T cell receptor beta chains below was sequenced from the same sample in a study of response to subunit inactivated influenza vaccine (dated by TCRdb to between 2018 and 2020). The library relied on RT-PCR. Instrument used: Illumina HiSeq 2500. TCRdb reran the public reads through fastp at Q25 and MiXCR, keeping productive beta chains. Each entry is one CDR3 protein sequence, shown with its most common DNA and genes. This sample holds 450,000 to 500,000 distinct CDR3 sequences; about a tenth were observed only once. The ten largest account for approximately 12% of the sample. The time point tag for this specimen amounts to: approximately 45 days after influenza vaccine administration. This specimen consisted of PBMCs from blood, obtained 45 days after vaccination. These receptors were taken from a man aged 50 to 59 who received an inactivated influenza vaccine. Donor details come from another sample of the same person, matched by shared clones.

This clonotype was counted a few times. The rearrangement uses TRBV11-2 and TRBJ1-6; D is unresolved. Per germline, CDR1 SGHAT and CDR2 FQNNGV. The CDR3 has 15 amino acids. Trimming cost V 2 bases and J 7 bases, with 12 bases left between them. The DNA for the CDR3 is TGTGCCAGCAGCTTACGGGGTTTAGGGAATTCACCCCTCCACTTT. Translation gives CASSLRGLGNSPLHF.

This clonotype has just a few counts. V usage is TRBV5-1 and J usage is TRBJ2-7; perhaps TRBD2 as D (5 bases). CDR1 SGHRS and CDR2 YFSETQ come from the germline V gene. The V and J ends lost 1 base and 5 bases respectively, with 13 bases between them. The CDR3 has 14 amino acids. The CDR3 here is CASSLLGRFNEQYF. The CDR3 region has the DNA TGCGCCAGCAGCTTGCTAGGGAGATTCAACGAGCAGTACTTC.

Only a few counts were recorded for this clonotype. The J gene is TRBJ2-1, the V gene TRBV6-2 or TRBV6-3; 7 bases match TRBD2. Unmatched junction bases numbered 9, after V lost 0 bases and J lost 1 base. Germline-derived CDR1 and CDR2 are MNHEY and SVGEGT. The CDR3 has 18 amino acids. The DNA for the CDR3 is TGTGCCAGCAGTTACTCTCCTAAAGCGGGGCGATCCTACAATGAGCAGTTCTTC. As protein: CASSYSPKAGRSYNEQFF.

There are a few counts of this clonotype. The chain couples TRBV5-1 to TRBJ2-3; D call uncertain. V lost 0 bases, J lost 2 bases, and 13 bases lay in between. This CDR3 has 16 amino acids. Germline V gives CDR1 SGHRS, CDR2 YFSETQ. The CDR3 DNA sequence: TGCGCCAGCAGCTTGGGATTGCACCAGGACACAGATACGCAGTATTTT. It yields the protein CASSLGLHQDTDTQYF.

This clonotype was found many times. A read error may account for a junction end that differs from germline. This chain uses TRBV5-1 with TRBJ1-6, with no clear D. CDR1 SGHRS and CDR2 YFSETQ come from the germline V gene. CDR3 size: 13 residues. The CDR3 sequence is CASRLADNSPLHF. CDR3 nucleotide sequence: TGCGCCAGCAGGTTGGCAGATAATTCACCCCTCCACTTT.

This clonotype came up many times. The chain recombines TRBV12-3 or TRBV12-4 with TRBJ2-2; tentative D call: TRBD1 (5 bases). Trimming shortened V by 7 bases and J by 5 bases, and 20 bases separated the two germline ends. This CDR3 comprises 16 residues. This chain's CDR3 is CASTWQGTRETGELFF. CDR3 nucleotides: TGTGCCAGCACCTGGCAGGGAACGAGAGAAACCGGGGAGCTGTTTTTT.

This clonotype has a count of ten or more. The V and J genes are TRBV24-1 and TRBJ2-3; weak D call: TRBD2 (6 bases). This CDR3 has 13 amino acids. Germline V CDR1 and CDR2: KGHDR, SFDVKD. The ends were cut back, 9 bases at V and 2 bases at J, with 11 bases in the middle. The CDR3 here is CATGGGNTDTQYF. The DNA of the CDR3 is TGTGCCACCGGCGGCGGGAACACAGATACGCAGTATTTT.

The chain uses TRBV24-1 and TRBJ1-2, with TRBD1 identical over 7 bases. Trimming took 3 bases from V and 2 from J; bases not matched to a gene: 5. The germline CDR1 and CDR2 sequences are KGHDR and SFDVKD. This CDR3 has 15 residues. The CDR3 is CATSDAGTANYGYTF. In nucleotides, the CDR3 is TGTGCCACCAGTGATGCCGGGACAGCAAACTATGGCTACACCTTC.

The chain is built from TRBV4-1 and TRBJ2-7; TRBD1 might be the D (7 bases). Between the trimmed V and J ends, which lost 6 bases and 1 base, there was a span of 16 bases. Germline V lookup: CDR1 MGHRA, CDR2 YSYEKL. CDR3 length: 15 residues. The CDR3 nucleotides are TGCGCCAGCAGACTTGGCGCGGGACAGTCCTACGAGCAGTACTTC. Translated: CASRLGAGQSYEQYF.

There are a few counts of this clonotype. J is TRBJ2-7 and V is TRBV29-1; D is unclear. CDR3 length: 15 residues. Germline V gene data show CDR1 as SQVTM and CDR2 as ANQGSEA. V gave up 5 bases and J gave up 0 bases, with 17 bases separating them. The CDR3, as DNA: TGCAGCGTTCGGTCCAGCCAACTTAGCTCCTACGAGCAGTACTTC. Translation gives CSVRSSQLSSYEQYF.

This clonotype was seen many times. V and J are TRBV12-3 or TRBV12-4 and TRBJ2-1; TRBD2 agrees at 12 bases. The length of the CDR3 is 17 residues. Losses at the gene ends were 6 bases for V and 4 bases for J; bases not matched to a gene: 10. CDR3 DNA sequence: TGTGCCAGCAGACTGACTAGCGGGAGACGATCTTACAATGAGCAGTTCTTC. Translating it yields CASRLTSGRRSYNEQFF.

This clonotype was seen repeatedly, ten times or more. This chain uses TRBV24-1 with TRBJ2-1; 11 bases map to TRBD2. The CDR3 has 16 amino acids. Germline V gene lookup returns CDR1 KGHDR and CDR2 SFDVKD. V shed 5 bases and J 7 bases; nucleotides not matched to a gene: 9. The CDR3 is CATSGPETSGMNEQFF. The CDR3 coding sequence is TGTGCCACCAGTGGGCCGGAGACTAGCGGGATGAATGAGCAGTTCTTC.

The table lists this clonotype with a few counts. This chain links TRBV5-1 with TRBJ2-1, with 9 bases fitting TRBD1. V lost 1 base to trimming and J lost 5 bases; unmatched junction nucleotides: 4. The CDR3 covers 15 residues. Germline lookup yields CDR1 SGHRS and CDR2 YFSETQ. CDR3 nucleotides: TGCGCCAGCAGCTTGACAGGGGGCCCTAACAATGAGCAGTTCTTC. Translation gives CASSLTGGPNNEQFF.

This clonotype has more than one count but fewer than ten. J is TRBJ2-7 and V is TRBV20-1, with D possibly TRBD1 on 5 matching bases. There are 15 residues in the CDR3. The germline V gene encodes CDR1 DFQATT and CDR2 SNEGSKA (reference sequence). V was trimmed by 0 bases and J by 2 bases, leaving 14 bases between them. CDR3 residues: CSARDNLGPAYEQYF. DNA for the CDR3: TGCAGTGCTAGAGATAACCTGGGGCCTGCCTACGAGCAGTACTTC.